These 9 T cell receptor beta chains originate from one sample sequenced in a study of shared clonotypes between healthy human individuals. Profiling relied on immunoSEQ multiplex PCR, and the TCRdb table lists in-frame clones only, not all of them. This sample has 1.5 million to 1.9 million clones, with around 98% found just once. The sequenced sample was naive CD4+ T cells sorted from blood. Subset defined: CD45RA+ positively selected. The receptors shown here come from a man aged 25-45 years in good health.

The rearrangement uses TRBV7-9 and TRBJ2-5; weak D call: TRBD2 (7 bases). Trimming took off 3 bases at V and 11 bases at J, with 25 bases between the two ends. This CDR3 comprises 16 residues. Germline loops: CDR1 SEHNR, CDR2 FQNEAQ (reference sequence). This chain's CDR3 is CASSLVLRAGAGEQYF. CDR3 DNA: TGTGCCAGCAGCTTGGTCCTCCGGGCAGGGGCGGGGGAGCAGTACTTC.

In DNA form, the CDR3 reads TGTGCTAGTGGCCGGGCCGGAGCCCATGAGCAGTTCTTC. Its translation: CASGRAGAHEQFF. J is TRBJ2-1 and V is TRBV12-5, with D uncertain. This CDR3 contains 13 residues. In germline, CDR1 is LGHNT, CDR2 FRNRAP. V was cut by 6 bases and J by 8 bases, with 14 bases left in between.

This CDR3 is CATSRQQGALGKLFF. CDR3 nucleotide sequence: TGTGCCACCAGCCGACAACAGGGGGCTTTGGGAAAACTGTTTTTT. The chain recombines TRBV15 with TRBJ1-4; 9 positions agree with TRBD1. There are 15 residues in the CDR3. V shed 5 bases, J shed 10 bases, and the junction held 11 bases outside the gene matches. CDR1 and CDR2 (germline): LNHNV, YYDKDF (reference sequence).

The chain uses TRBV5-4 and TRBJ2-2, with 7 bases identical to TRBD1. This CDR3 has 16 residues. Germline trimming cut 5 bases from V and 1 base from J; bases unmatched to any gene: 8. Germline values: CDR1 SGHNT, CDR2 YYREEE (reference sequence). The CDR3 reads CASSSVTGRNTGELFF. Here the CDR3 DNA reads TGTGCCAGCAGTTCGGTGACAGGGAGGAACACCGGGGAGCTGTTTTTT.

V is TRBV7-2 and J is TRBJ1-5, with no clear D. This CDR3 comprises 15 residues. The V end lost 0 bases, the J end lost 4 bases, and 10 bases lay between the germline ends. CDR1 and CDR2 from the germline V gene are SGHTA and FQGNSA. In nucleotides, the CDR3 is TGTGCCAGCAGCTTAGCCGGGCAGCCTAATCAGCCCCAGCATTTT. It translates to CASSLAGQPNQPQHF.

V is TRBV4-1 and J is TRBJ2-2; D may correspond to TRBD1 or TRBD2 (6 bases each). There are 17 residues in the CDR3. V was trimmed by 6 bases and J by 0 bases, leaving 17 bases between them. Per the germline V gene, CDR1 is MGHRA and CDR2 is YSYEKL. This CDR3 is CASRGGHIFPNTGELFF. CDR3 bases: TGCGCCAGCAGGGGGGGACACATATTTCCGAACACCGGGGAGCTGTTTTTT.

This chain links TRBV20-1 with TRBJ2-7; no firm D call. The CDR3 sequence is 11 residues long. V was trimmed by 0 bases and J by 7 bases, leaving 7 bases between them. Germline CDR1 is DFQATT and CDR2 is SNEGSKA (reference sequence). The CDR3, as DNA: TGCAGTGCTAGAGATCAGGTGGAGCAGTACTTC. Residues: CSARDQVEQYF.

The chain is built from TRBV7-9 and TRBJ1-1; D unclear. The germline CDR1 and CDR2 sequences are SEHNR and FQNEAQ (reference sequence). V was pared by 5 bases and J by 0 bases, with 10 bases between. CDR3 length: 14 amino acids. The CDR3 region has the DNA TGTGCCAGCAGCCTGGTGCGGTTGAACACTGAAGCTTTCTTT. Its translation is CASSLVRLNTEAFF.

This clone was seen just once. This chain links TRBV7-2 with TRBJ2-4, with D unresolved. This CDR3 spans 19 amino acids. Trimming shortened V by 0 bases and J by 0 bases, and 18 bases separated the two germline ends. Germline V gene lookup returns CDR1 SGHTA and CDR2 FQGNSA. CDR3 residues: CASSLAPLTGPLAKNIQYF. The CDR3 DNA is TGTGCCAGCAGCTTAGCCCCACTTACGGGTCCTCTAGCCAAAAACATTCAGTACTTC.